This is a list of T cell receptor beta chains from one sample in a study of blood T cell repertoires in COVID-19. Clones were read by immunoSEQ multiplex PCR, and TCRdb kept only the in-frame ones, dropping some. The sample has approximately 350,000 clones, about 90% seen once. Material: peripheral blood. All receptors derive from a woman aged 45 to 65 with COVID-19, enrolled during active disease. The CDR3 runs from the conserved cysteine through the conserved F or W. The order of the fields is V gene, clone size, J gene, D gene, CDR3 protein, CDR3 DNA. D genes are given only for firm matches. Expanded clones are given a class, and other clones once, few, many or no size at all.

>TRBV29-1|NA|TRBJ1-1|NA
CSVAQPSGIPNTEAFF
TGCAGCGTTGCTCAACCTTCAGGGATCCCGAACACTGAAGCTTTCTTT
>TRBV7-2|NA|TRBJ2-3|NA
CASSSRRATDTQYF
TGTGCCAGCAGCTCCCGGAGGGCCACAGATACGCAGTATTTT
>TRBV5-6|NA|TRBJ1-2|TRBD1
CASSTTGTGAMGGYTF
TGTGCCAGCTCAACGACCGGCACAGGGGCTATGGGAGGCTACACCTTC
>TRBV13|NA|TRBJ2-7|TRBD1
CASSLDGTGQYEQYF
TGTGCCAGCAGCTTGGACGGGACAGGCCAATACGAGCAGTACTTC
>TRBV6-5|NA|TRBJ2-1|TRBD1
CASSTGQGTHNEQFF
TGTGCCAGCAGTACTGGACAGGGGACCCACAATGAGCAGTTCTTC
>TRBV7-9|NA|TRBJ1-6|NA
CASSLGQSNSPLHF
TGTGCCAGCAGCTTAGGGCAGTCTAATTCACCCCTCCACTTT
>TRBV12-1|NA|TRBJ1-1|NA
CASSFSGSNVSVNNTEAFF
TGTGCCAGCAGCTTTTCGGGTTCGAATGTCTCCGTCAACAACACTGAAGCTTTCTTT
>TRBV2|NA|TRBJ2-3|TRBD1
CASSQGQGARYDTQYF
TGTGCCAGCAGTCAGGGACAGGGGGCACGGTACGATACGCAGTATTTT
>TRBV9|NA|TRBJ2-3|NA
CASSLLVETTSTDTQYF
TGTGCCAGCAGCTTACTGGTAGAGACGACTAGCACAGATACGCAGTATTTT
>TRBV2|NA|TRBJ1-1|NA
CASIPDGVPNTEAFF
TGTGCCAGCATCCCGGACGGGGTACCCAACACTGAAGCTTTCTTT
>TRBV15|NA|TRBJ1-1|NA
CATSRDWAGLTEAFF
TGTGCCACCAGCAGAGATTGGGCAGGGTTGACTGAAGCTTTCTTT
>TRBV6-5|few|TRBJ1-1|TRBD1
CASRGTGGVTEAFF
TGTGCCAGCAGGGGTACAGGGGGAGTTACTGAAGCTTTCTTT
>TRBV5-1|NA|TRBJ2-1|TRBD2
CASGAGGYNEQFF
TGCGCCAGCGGCGCGGGAGGCTACAATGAGCAGTTCTTC
>TRBV3-1/TRBV3-2|NA|TRBJ2-7|TRBD1
CASSLGTGGYEQYF
TGTGCCAGCAGCCTAGGGACAGGGGGCTACGAGCAGTACTTC
>TRBV19|NA|TRBJ2-3|TRBD2
CASRRTSFTDTQYF
TGTGCCAGTAGGCGGACTAGTTTTACAGATACGCAGTATTTT
>TRBV19|NA|TRBJ1-6|NA
CASRKPQWDNSPLHF
TGTGCCAGTAGAAAACCACAGTGGGATAATTCACCCCTCCACTTT
>TRBV27|once|TRBJ1-6|NA
CASSPRKGGDYNSPLHF
TGTGCCAGCAGTCCCCGCAAGGGAGGAGACTATAATTCACCCCTCCACTTT
>TRBV5-1|NA|TRBJ2-1|TRBD1
CASSSSGTGPYNEQFF
TGCGCCAGCAGCTCCTCCGGGACAGGTCCCTACAATGAGCAGTTCTTC
>TRBV28|NA|TRBJ2-3|NA
CASSLEGLQRDTQYF
TGTGCCAGCAGTTTGGAGGGTCTCCAAAGGGATACGCAGTATTTT
>TRBV18|NA|TRBJ1-3|NA
CASSPPSRGISGNTIYF
TGTGCCAGCTCACCACCTTCAAGGGGGATCTCGGGAAACACCATATATTTT
>TRBV19|few|TRBJ1-1|NA
CASRNAPGNTEAFF
TGTGCCAGTAGAAACGCCCCAGGGAACACTGAAGCTTTCTTT
>TRBV18|NA|TRBJ1-3|TRBD1
CASSPKQGGPYSGNTIYF
TGTGCCAGCTCACCAAAACAGGGGGGCCCCTACTCTGGAAACACCATATATTTT
>TRBV10-3|NA|TRBJ1-1|TRBD1
CAISESRGRQAFF
TGTGCCATCAGTGAGAGTAGGGGGCGACAAGCTTTCTTT
>TRBV3-1/TRBV3-2|NA|TRBJ1-1|NA
CASNQQTMNTEAFF
TGTGCCAGCAACCAACAGACTATGAACACTGAAGCTTTCTTT
>TRBV30|NA|TRBJ2-5|NA
CAWSRSRVSGETQYF
TGTGCCTGGAGTAGGTCGCGGGTTAGTGGAGAGACCCAGTACTTC
>TRBV6-2/TRBV6-3|NA|TRBJ1-1|NA
CASSSLESTMNTEAFF
TGTGCCAGCAGTTCCCTGGAGTCCACGATGAACACTGAAGCTTTCTTT
>TRBV21-1|NA|TRBJ2-1|NA
CASSKPQNRPAGSYNEQFF
TGTGCCAGCAGCAAACCTCAGAACAGGCCAGCGGGCTCCTACAATGAGCAGTTCTTC
>TRBV12-3/TRBV12-4|NA|TRBJ2-1|NA
CASTVRSEQFF
TGTGCCAGCACCGTACGTAGCGAGCAGTTCTTC
>TRBV29-1|NA|TRBJ1-3|NA
CSVLSRYSGNTIYF
TGCAGCGTGCTTTCGAGATACTCTGGAAACACCATATATTTT